The TCR beta chain under discussion was sequenced for a study of beta chain features in type 1 diabetes. Every isolated RNA sample was fully reverse transcribed, so sequencing captured expressed TCRB transcripts. The assay was immunoSEQ multiplex PCR, and TCRdb's table has in-frame clones only and misses some. Of 500,000 to 700,000 clones listed, roughly a sixth are singletons. Germline V gives CDR1 MNHNS, CDR2 SASEGT. The CDR3 length is 15 residues. V dropped 3 bases and J dropped 3 bases, with 13 bases sitting between them. The chain employs TRBV6-1 and TRBJ2-3; no clear D gene. The sample comprised naive CD4+ T cells from blood. This sequence was found in a man aged 18 to 30 in good health. CDR3 nucleotides: TGTGCCAGCAGTGACCGTGGTAGGGTGACAGATACGCAGTATTTT. Protein product: CASSDRGRVTDTQYF.